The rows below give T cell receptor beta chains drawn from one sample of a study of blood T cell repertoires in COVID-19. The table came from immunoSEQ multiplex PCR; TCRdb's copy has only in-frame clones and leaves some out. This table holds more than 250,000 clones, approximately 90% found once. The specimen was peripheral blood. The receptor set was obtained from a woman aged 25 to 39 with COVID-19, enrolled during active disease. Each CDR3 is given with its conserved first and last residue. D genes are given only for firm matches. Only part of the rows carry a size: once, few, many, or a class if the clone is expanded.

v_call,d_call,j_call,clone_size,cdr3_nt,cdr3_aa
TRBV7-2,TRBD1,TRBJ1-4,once,TGTGCCAGCAGCCTTGGGACAGAGACTAATGAAAAACTGTTTTTT,CASSLGTETNEKLFF
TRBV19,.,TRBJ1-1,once,TGTGCCAGTAGTACGGGGGGAAACACTGAAGCTTTCTTT,CASSTGGNTEAFF
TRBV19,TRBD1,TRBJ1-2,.,TGTGCCAGTAGTCCGGAAGGGGGCAACTATGGCTACACCTTC,CASSPEGGNYGYTF
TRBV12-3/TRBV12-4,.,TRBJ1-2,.,TGTGCCACCCAGGGTCCAGAGTCGTATGGCTACACCTTC,CATQGPESYGYTF
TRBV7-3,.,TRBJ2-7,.,TGTGCCCCAGGCGGAGGGGATAGCGACGAGCAGTACTTC,CAPGGGDSDEQYF
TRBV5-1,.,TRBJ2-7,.,TGCGCCAGCAGCTTGGGGACTGGGCTCTTCGAACAGTACTTC,CASSLGTGLFEQYF
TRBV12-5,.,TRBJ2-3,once,TGTGCTAGTGGTTTACTTACGGGAGCCGACACAGATACGCAGTATTTT,CASGLLTGADTDTQYF
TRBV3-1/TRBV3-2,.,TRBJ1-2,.,TGTGCCAGCAGCCAGGCTCATAGGGGCATCTATGGCTACACCTTC,CASSQAHRGIYGYTF
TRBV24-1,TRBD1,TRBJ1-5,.,TGTGCCACCAGTGATTTTTTAGGGACAGGGGTTATATCGGGCAATCAGCCCCAGCATTTT,CATSDFLGTGVISGNQPQHF
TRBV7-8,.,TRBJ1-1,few,TGTGCCAGCAGGATGGCGACAGCGAACACTGAAGCTTTCTTT,CASRMATANTEAFF
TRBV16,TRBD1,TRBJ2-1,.,TGTGCCAGCAGCCAACCACAGGGGGCGAGGGAGCAGTTCTTC,CASSQPQGAREQFF
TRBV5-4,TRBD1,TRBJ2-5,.,TGTGCCAGCAGCCGACGGACAGGGTCCTACCAAGAGACCCAGTACTTC,CASSRRTGSYQETQYF
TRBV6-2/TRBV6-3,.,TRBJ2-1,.,TGTGCCAGCAGTTACTCGAGATTGGCGTTACAGGCTGGGAATAGTGAGCAGTTCTTC,CASSYSRLALQAGNSEQFF
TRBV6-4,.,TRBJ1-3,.,TGTGCCAGATTGAAAGTAGTTGAAAACACCATATATTTT,CARLKVVENTIYF
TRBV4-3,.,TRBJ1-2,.,TGCGCCAGCAGCCAAGATCGAGTAAACTATGGCTACACCTTC,CASSQDRVNYGYTF
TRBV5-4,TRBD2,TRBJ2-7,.,TGTGCCAGCAGCCCTGGGGGACTAGCGGGGAGCTCCTACGAGCAGTACTTC,CASSPGGLAGSSYEQYF
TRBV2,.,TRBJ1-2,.,TGTGCCAGCAGTGTTTCGTCTAACTATGGCTACACCTTC,CASSVSSNYGYTF